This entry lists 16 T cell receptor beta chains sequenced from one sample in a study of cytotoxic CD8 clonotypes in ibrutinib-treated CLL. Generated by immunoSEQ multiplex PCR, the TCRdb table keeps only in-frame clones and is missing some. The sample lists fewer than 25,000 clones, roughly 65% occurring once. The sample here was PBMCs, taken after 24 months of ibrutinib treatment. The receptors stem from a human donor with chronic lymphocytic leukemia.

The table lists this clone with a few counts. In DNA form, the CDR3 reads TGCGCCAGCAGTGAATCAAGCGGGGGAACCTACGAGCAGTACTTC. Translating it yields CASSESSGGTYEQYF. This chain links TRBV10-1 with TRBJ2-7, with 8 nucleotides matching TRBD2. V lost 3 bases, J lost 2 bases, and 6 bases stayed unmatched. The length of the CDR3 is 15 residues. CDR1 WNHNN and CDR2 SYGVQD come from the germline V gene (reference sequence).

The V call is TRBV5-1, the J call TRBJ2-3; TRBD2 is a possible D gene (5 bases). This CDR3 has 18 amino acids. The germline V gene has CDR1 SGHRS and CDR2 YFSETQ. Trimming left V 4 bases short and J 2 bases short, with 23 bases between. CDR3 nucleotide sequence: TGCGCCAGCAGCCTCTTCCGAACATCTACGGAGGACACAGATACGCAGTATTTT. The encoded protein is CASSLFRTSTEDTDTQYF.

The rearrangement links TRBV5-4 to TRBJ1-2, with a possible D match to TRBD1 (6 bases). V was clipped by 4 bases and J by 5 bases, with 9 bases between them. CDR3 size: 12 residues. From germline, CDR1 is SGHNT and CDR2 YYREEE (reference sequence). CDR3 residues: CASSGTLYGYTF. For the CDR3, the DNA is TGTGCCAGCAGCGGGACACTTTATGGCTACACCTTC. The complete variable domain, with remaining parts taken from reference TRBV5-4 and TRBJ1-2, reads ETGVTQSPTHLIKTRGQQVTLRCSSQSGHNTVSWYQQALGQGPQFIFQYYREEENGRGNFPPRFSGLQFPNYSSELNVNALELDDSALYLCASSGTLYGYTFGSGTRLTVV.

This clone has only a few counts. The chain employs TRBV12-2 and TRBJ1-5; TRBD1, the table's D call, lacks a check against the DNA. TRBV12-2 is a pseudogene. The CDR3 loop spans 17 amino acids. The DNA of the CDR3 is TGTGCAAGTCGCTTAGCGTCGGGACAGGGACGCAATCAGCCCCAGCATTTT. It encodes CASRLASGQGRNQPQHF.

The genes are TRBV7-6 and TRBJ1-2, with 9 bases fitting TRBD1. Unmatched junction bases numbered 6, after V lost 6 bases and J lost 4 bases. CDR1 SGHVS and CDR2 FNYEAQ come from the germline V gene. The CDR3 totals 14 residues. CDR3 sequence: CASSPPGQGYGYTF. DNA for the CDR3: TGTGCCAGCAGTCCACCGGGACAGGGCTATGGCTACACCTTC.

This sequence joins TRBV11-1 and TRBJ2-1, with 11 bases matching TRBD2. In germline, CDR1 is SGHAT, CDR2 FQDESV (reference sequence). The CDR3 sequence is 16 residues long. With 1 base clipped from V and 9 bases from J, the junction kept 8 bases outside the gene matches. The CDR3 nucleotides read TGTGCCAGCAGCTTAGGACTAGCGGGGACCGGTGGTGAGCAGTTCTTC. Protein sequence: CASSLGLAGTGGEQFF. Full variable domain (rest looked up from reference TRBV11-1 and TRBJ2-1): EAEVAQSPRYKITEKSQAVAFWCDPISGHATLYWYRQILGQGPELLVQFQDESVVDDSQLPKDRFSAERLKGVDSTLKIQPAELGDSAMYLCASSLGLAGTGGEQFFGPGTRLTVL.

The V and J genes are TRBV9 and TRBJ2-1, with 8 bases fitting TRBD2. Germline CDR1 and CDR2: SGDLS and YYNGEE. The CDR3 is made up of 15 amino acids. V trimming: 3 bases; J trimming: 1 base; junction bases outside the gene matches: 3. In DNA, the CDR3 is TGTGCCAGCAGCGCTGGCGGGGGGTCCTACAATGAGCAGTTCTTC. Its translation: CASSAGGGSYNEQFF.

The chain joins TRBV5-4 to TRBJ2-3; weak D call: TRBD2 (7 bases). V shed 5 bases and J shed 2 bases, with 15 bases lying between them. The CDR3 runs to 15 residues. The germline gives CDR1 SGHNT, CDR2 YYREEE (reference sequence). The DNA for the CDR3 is TGTGCCAGCAGTCTAGGGGGGGCGCACACAGATACGCAGTATTTT. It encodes CASSLGGAHTDTQYF.

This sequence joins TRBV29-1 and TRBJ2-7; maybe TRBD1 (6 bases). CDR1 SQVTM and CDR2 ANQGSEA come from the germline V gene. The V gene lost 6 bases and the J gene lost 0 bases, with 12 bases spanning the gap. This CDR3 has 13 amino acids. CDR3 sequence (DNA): TGCAGCGTCACAACAGGGACCTCCTACGAGCAGTACTTC. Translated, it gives CSVTTGTSYEQYF.

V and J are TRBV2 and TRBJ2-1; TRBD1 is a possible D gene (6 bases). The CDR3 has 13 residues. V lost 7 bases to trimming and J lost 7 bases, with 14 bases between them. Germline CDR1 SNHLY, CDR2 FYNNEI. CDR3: CASTQGSPNEQFF. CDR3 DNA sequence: TGTGCCAGCACTCAGGGGAGTCCTAATGAGCAGTTCTTC.

The CDR3 here is CASSNRDYNQPQHF. As DNA, the CDR3 is TGTGCCAGCAGTAACAGGGATTATAATCAGCCCCAGCATTTT. The chain employs TRBV2 and TRBJ1-5; perhaps TRBD1 as D (6 bases). V lost 5 bases, J lost 4 bases, and 12 bases lay in between. CDR3 length: 14 amino acids. From germline, CDR1 is SNHLY and CDR2 FYNNEI.

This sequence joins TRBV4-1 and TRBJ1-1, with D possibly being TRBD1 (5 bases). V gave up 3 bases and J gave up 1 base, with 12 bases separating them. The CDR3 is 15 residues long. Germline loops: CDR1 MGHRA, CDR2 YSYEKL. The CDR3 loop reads CASSHGGTGNTEAFF. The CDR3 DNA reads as TGCGCCAGCAGCCATGGGGGTACAGGGAACACTGAAGCTTTCTTT.

CDR3 DNA: TGTGCCAGTAGTATAGGGGACCAGAATCAGCCCCAGCATTTT. Encoded protein: CASSIGDQNQPQHF. This chain connects TRBV19 to TRBJ1-5; D is perhaps TRBD1 (5 bases). V lost 1 base to trimming and J lost 4 bases, with 8 bases between them. The CDR3 is made up of 14 amino acids. The germline V gene encodes CDR1 LNHDA and CDR2 SQIVND (reference sequence).

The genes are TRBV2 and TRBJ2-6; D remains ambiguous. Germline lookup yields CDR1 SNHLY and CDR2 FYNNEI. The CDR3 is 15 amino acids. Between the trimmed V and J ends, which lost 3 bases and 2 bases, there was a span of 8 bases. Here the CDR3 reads CASSDLAAGANVLTF. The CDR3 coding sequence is TGTGCCAGCAGTGATTTGGCCGCTGGGGCCAACGTCCTGACTTTC.

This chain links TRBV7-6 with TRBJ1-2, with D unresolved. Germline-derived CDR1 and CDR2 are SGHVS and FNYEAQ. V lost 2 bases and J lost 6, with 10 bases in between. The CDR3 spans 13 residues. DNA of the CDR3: TGTGCCAGCAGCTTAATACCAAGCGATGGCTACACCTTC. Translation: CASSLIPSDGYTF.

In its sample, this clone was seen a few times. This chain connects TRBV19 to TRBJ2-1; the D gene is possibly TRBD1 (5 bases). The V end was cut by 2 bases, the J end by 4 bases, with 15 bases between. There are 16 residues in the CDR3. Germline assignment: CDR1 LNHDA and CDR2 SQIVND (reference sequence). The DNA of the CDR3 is TGTGCCAGTAGTATATCCCGACAGACTTCTTACAATGAGCAGTTCTTC. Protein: CASSISRQTSYNEQFF.